These 8 T cell receptor beta chains originate from one sample sequenced in a study of blood T cell repertoires in COVID-19. The method was immunoSEQ multiplex PCR; TCRdb's version includes in-frame clones alone and lacks a portion of them. The data hold about 82,000 clones, with about 80% observed a single time. Sequencing was carried out using peripheral blood. The receptor source for this set is a woman between 40 and 50 years old with active or convalescent COVID-19.

The chain combines TRBV7-9 with TRBJ1-1; D is unclear. The germline V gene has CDR1 SEHNR and CDR2 FQNEAQ (reference sequence). The V gene lost 4 bases and the J gene lost 1 base, with 10 bases spanning the gap. This CDR3 region has 14 residues. The CDR3 protein is CASSSGWANTEAFF. In DNA, the CDR3 is TGTGCCAGCAGCTCTGGATGGGCGAACACTGAAGCTTTCTTT.

V is TRBV7-2 and J is TRBJ2-3, with D perhaps TRBD1 (5 bases). Germline V gives CDR1 SGHTA, CDR2 FQGNSA. The CDR3 has 14 amino acids. Trimming pared 7 bases from V and 0 bases from J, leaving 11 bases between. CDR3 in amino acids: CASMQGFSTDTQYF. CDR3 DNA: TGTGCCAGCATGCAGGGATTTAGCACAGATACGCAGTATTTT.

The genes are TRBV4-2 and TRBJ2-7, with 10 bases matching TRBD2. The V gene's germline CDR1 is LGHNA and CDR2 YNFKEQ. The CDR3 has 16 residues. V lost 0 bases to trimming and J lost 2 bases; unmatched junction nucleotides: 4. The CDR3 here is CASSQEWTSGPYEQYF. DNA for the CDR3: TGTGCCAGCAGCCAAGAGTGGACTAGCGGCCCCTACGAGCAGTACTTC.

The V call is TRBV6-1, the J call TRBJ2-7, with D possibly being TRBD2 (6 bases). V was clipped by 11 bases and J by 0 bases, with 8 bases between them. The CDR3 covers 11 residues. Germline loops: CDR1 MNHNS, CDR2 SASEGT. This CDR3 reads CACGISYEQYF. Written as DNA, the CDR3 is TGTGCCTGCGGGATCTCCTACGAGCAGTACTTC.

This clone was picked up one time. The chain recombines TRBV28 with TRBJ2-3; maybe TRBD2 (5 bases). From germline, CDR1 is MDHEN and CDR2 SYDVKM. Trimming removed 3 bases at V and 7 bases at J, with 8 bases between. The CDR3 extends over 12 amino acids. The CDR3 sequence is CASSLIGNTQYF. The CDR3, as DNA: TGTGCCAGCAGTTTGATCGGGAATACGCAGTATTTT.

This sequence joins TRBV7-8 and TRBJ1-1; perhaps TRBD1 as D (6 bases). V lost 5 bases, J lost 8 bases, and 18 bases lay in between. The germline gives CDR1 SGHVS, CDR2 FQNEAQ. This CDR3 region has 14 residues. The chain's CDR3 is CASSPSGQSLEAFF. The CDR3 DNA reads TGTGCCAGCAGCCCCTCCGGACAGTCGCTGGAAGCTTTCTTT.

This clone showed up just a few times. This chain joins TRBV5-6 and TRBJ2-2; tentative D call: TRBD1 (5 bases). Between the trimmed V and J ends, which lost 0 bases and 5 bases, there was a span of 14 bases. Germline CDR1 SGHDT, CDR2 YYEEEE. The CDR3 is made up of 16 amino acids. The CDR3: CASSLVGQGRTGELFF. The CDR3 DNA reads TGTGCCAGCAGCTTGGTAGGGCAGGGAAGGACCGGGGAGCTGTTTTTT.

The chain recombines TRBV6-5 with TRBJ2-6; a weak D match, TRBD2 (6 bases). V lost 7 bases to trimming and J lost 4 bases, with 14 bases between them. The CDR3 is 15 amino acids. Germline-derived CDR1 and CDR2 are MNHEY and SVGAGI. The CDR3 loop reads CASKFGGQGANVLTF. In nucleotides, the CDR3 is TGTGCCAGCAAGTTTGGAGGGCAAGGGGCCAACGTCCTGACTTTC.